This T cell receptor (beta chain) came from a study of blood T cell repertoires in COVID-19. Whole-study context: Sample material is recorded as cDNA or gDNA derived from T cells, B-cell-depleted T cells, or PBMCs.

Clones were read by immunoSEQ multiplex PCR, and TCRdb kept only the in-frame ones, dropping some. The sample consists of 200,000 or so clones, around 84% of them appearing once. Germline V gene lookup returns CDR1 SQVTM and CDR2 ANQGSEA. V lost 7 bases and J 5 bases, leaving 14 bases between the germline ends. The CDR3 spans 13 residues. The genes are TRBV29-1 and TRBJ1-4; possibly TRBD1 for D (5 bases). The receptor was derived from a man aged 25 to 45 with active or convalescent COVID-19. Sequenced sample: peripheral blood. Here the CDR3 DNA reads TGCAGCGGTGGGAGGGACGGCAATGAAAAACTGTTTTTT. Amino acids: CSGGRDGNEKLFF.